One sample yielded the 9 T cell receptor beta chains listed below, sequenced in a study of post-analysis software for immune sequencing data. Unique molecular identifiers had been added to the TCR beta cDNA libraries. Using its own MiXCR run on the PCR reads, TCRdb lists one record per CDR3 protein. The profile shows 820,000 or so distinct CDR3 sequences, roughly half of them singletons. These receptors have no known antigen. Study observations and caveats: TRBV segments more frequent in patients than in controls numbered roughly 5 and included TRBV5-6, TRBV5-1 and TRBV20-1.

Sequenced input: blood. The receptor source for this set is a girl under 18 with multiple sclerosis.

The genes are TRBV7-9 and TRBJ2-7, with 8 bases matching TRBD1. Trimming cost V 4 bases and J 3 bases; bases outside gene matches: 8. Germline CDR1 reads SEHNR; CDR2 reads FQNEAQ (reference sequence). This CDR3 has 15 amino acids. CDR3 coding DNA: TGTGCCAGCAGCTCCGGATCGGGACAGGACTACGAGCAGTACTTC. It yields the protein CASSSGSGQDYEQYF.

Only a few counts were recorded for this clonotype. This chain links TRBV5-1 with TRBJ2-7; 10 nucleotides align to TRBD2. The V and J ends lost 5 bases and 1 base, in that order; junction bases with no gene match: 9. Germline V lookup: CDR1 SGHRS, CDR2 YFSETQ. CDR3 length: 16 amino acids. CDR3 DNA: TGCGCCAGCAGTACAGTAAGCGGGAGGGCATCCTACGAGCAGTACTTC. It is translated as CASSTVSGRASYEQYF.

The gene calls are TRBV6-1 and TRBJ2-3, with D maybe TRBD2 (6 bases). The CDR3 sequence is 16 residues long. The germline V gene has CDR1 MNHNS and CDR2 SASEGT. Trimming stripped 0 bases from V and 4 bases from J, with 14 bases between. The CDR3 loop is CASSEAARPGADTQYF. The CDR3 nucleotides read TGTGCCAGCAGTGAAGCGGCACGGCCGGGGGCAGATACGCAGTATTTT.

The chain couples TRBV7-3 to TRBJ2-1; D is unresolved. Germline V gives CDR1 SGHTA, CDR2 FQGTGA. CDR3 length equals 14 residues. V gave up 3 bases and J gave up 5 bases, with 11 bases separating them. CDR3: CASSLVAANNEQFF. The CDR3 bases are TGTGCCAGCAGCTTGGTGGCAGCCAACAATGAGCAGTTCTTC.

This chain joins TRBV20-1 and TRBJ2-1; 8 nucleotides agree with TRBD1. The CDR3 loop spans 16 amino acids. Per germline, CDR1 DFQATT and CDR2 SNEGSKA (reference sequence). The junction had 10 bases not matched to a gene; V was cut back by 3 bases and J by 3 bases. The CDR3 protein is CSARRLVQGDYNEQFF. CDR3 coding DNA: TGCAGTGCTAGGCGACTAGTACAGGGGGACTACAATGAGCAGTTCTTC.

In this sample, this clonotype turned up once. CDR3 amino acids: CSASQAGGRREQYF. CDR3 coding DNA: TGCAGTGCCTCCCAGGCGGGAGGGCGGCGAGAGCAGTACTTC. J is TRBJ2-7 and V is TRBV20-1, with 9 bases matching TRBD2. Germline V gives CDR1 DFQATT, CDR2 SNEGSKA (reference sequence). The length of the CDR3 is 14 residues. Trimming removed 6 bases from V and 7 bases from J; junction bases left unmatched: 13.

This clonotype was detected only a few times. This chain uses TRBV20-1 with TRBJ1-6, with 7 bases matching TRBD1. The trim removed 3 bases at V and 0 bases at J, leaving 11 bases unmatched. The CDR3 runs to 18 residues. From germline, CDR1 is DFQATT and CDR2 SNEGSKA (reference sequence). The CDR3 is CSARPTQGSGSYNSPLHF. DNA of the CDR3: TGCAGTGCTAGGCCTACACAGGGGTCGGGCTCCTATAATTCACCCCTCCACTTT.

CDR3 nucleotide sequence: TGTGCCAGCAGCTCCCGGACTAGCAGCACAGATACGCAGTATTTT. Its translation is CASSSRTSSTDTQYF. The chain has TRBV5-5 and TRBJ2-3; 8 nucleotides align to TRBD2. The CDR3 covers 15 residues. J lost 0 bases, V lost 3 bases, and 3 bases had no gene match. Per germline, CDR1 SGHKS and CDR2 YYEKEE (reference sequence).

The chain combines TRBV12-3 or TRBV12-4 with TRBJ1-1; possible D gene TRBD1, 6 bases. The CDR3 contains 14 residues. Between the trimmed V and J ends, which lost 6 bases and 0 bases, there was a span of 11 bases. The CDR3 reads CASRKGQMNTEAFF. The DNA for the CDR3 is TGTGCCAGCAGGAAGGGACAAATGAACACTGAAGCTTTCTTT.